A selection of T cell receptor beta chains follows, all from one sample in a study of Ad26.COV2.S vaccination and SARS-CoV-2 variants. The table came from immunoSEQ multiplex PCR; TCRdb's copy has only in-frame clones and leaves some out. The sample lists about 220,000 clones; around 89% were seen once. The sequencing here drew on peripheral blood, taken in a trial of Ad26.COV2.S vaccine versus placebo. Every receptor here comes from a person aged 18-65 years who received the Ad26.COV2.S COVID-19 vaccine or a placebo. Both conserved end residues are part of each CDR3. The D gene is left open where the match is weak. Only some rows state a clone size, as once, few, many or a class for expanded clones.

D gene	V gene	J gene	clone size	CDR3 DNA	CDR3 protein
TRBD2	TRBV30	TRBJ2-3	-	TGTGCCTGGAGTGTCCCCGGGACTAGTCTTATTCCAGATACGCAGTATTTT	CAWSVPGTSLIPDTQYF
-	TRBV27	TRBJ2-5	-	TGTGCCAGCAGCCCAACCCCCGTCAGGATGGGGGAGACCCAGTACTTC	CASSPTPVRMGETQYF
TRBD1	TRBV2	TRBJ2-5	-	TGTGCCAGCAGTGAAGGCGGACAGGGACAGGGTGAGACCCAGTACTTC	CASSEGGQGQGETQYF
TRBD2	TRBV11-2	TRBJ2-3	-	TGTGCCAGCAGCCTCAGAGCGGGGGGAGCAGATACGCAGTATTTT	CASSLRAGGADTQYF
-	TRBV9	TRBJ2-5	-	TGTGCCAGCAGCGCCCATTCAGGAGAGACCCAGTACTTC	CASSAHSGETQYF
TRBD2	TRBV7-9	TRBJ2-3	-	TGTGCCAGCAGATTAGCGGGAGCTGGCACAGATACGCAGTATTTT	CASRLAGAGTDTQYF
TRBD1	TRBV7-3	TRBJ2-4	-	TGTGCCAGCAGCACGGGACAGGGAGGGGCCATTCAGTACTTC	CASSTGQGGAIQYF
TRBD2	TRBV6-6	TRBJ2-1	-	TGTGCCAGCAGTCCGACGGGACTAGCGGGGGTAAATGAGCAGTTCTTC	CASSPTGLAGVNEQFF
-	TRBV19	TRBJ2-4	-	TGTGCCAGTAGTCGTCCAGGGGTAGGCAAAAACATTCAGTACTTC	CASSRPGVGKNIQYF
TRBD1	TRBV5-1	TRBJ1-1	-	TGCGCCAGCAGCTTGTATACAGGGGTATTAGACACTGAAGCTTTCTTT	CASSLYTGVLDTEAFF
-	TRBV19	TRBJ2-1	-	TGTGCCAGTAGTCCGCCCCGAGGGAGATCTTTCAATGAGCAGTTCTTC	CASSPPRGRSFNEQFF
-	TRBV5-1	TRBJ2-2	-	TGCGCCAGCAGCTTGAGGTGGGGGAACACCGGGGAGCTGTTTTTT	CASSLRWGNTGELFF
TRBD2	TRBV3-1/TRBV3-2	TRBJ2-1	-	TGTGCCAGCAGCCGCCCCTCGACGGGAGGCCCCTACAATGAGCAGTTCTTC	CASSRPSTGGPYNEQFF
-	TRBV11-3	TRBJ2-6	few	TGTGCCAGCAGCTTGGGGACTGGAGCTGGGGCCAACGTCCTGACTTTC	CASSLGTGAGANVLTF
-	TRBV24-1	TRBJ1-1	-	TGTGCCACCAGTGATTCTGGGGATTGGACGGACAAAGCTTTCTTT	CATSDSGDWTDKAFF
-	TRBV14	TRBJ2-7	-	TGTGCCAGCAGCCAAGAATCCGGGGGCTACGAGCAGTACTTC	CASSQESGGYEQYF